The rows below give T cell receptor beta chains drawn from one sample of a study of cytomegalovirus exposure and HLA in healthy donors. Sequencing used immunoSEQ multiplex PCR; TCRdb keeps in-frame clones, though not all of them. The sample has approximately 34,000 clones, and its top ten clones hold about 2.1%. Sequenced sample: PBMCs. The receptors were sampled from a woman in her thirties or forties in good health and CMV-seropositive. CDR3s include the opening cysteine and the closing phenylalanine or tryptophan. D genes are given only for firm matches. Size is omitted from some rows. Given values are once, few, many or a class for expanded clones.

V gene,D gene,clone size,CDR3 length,CDR3 protein
TRBV2,TRBD1,NA,14,CASRDAGGKDGYTF
TRBV29-1,TRBD1,NA,18,CSVEDRRQGVRSSYEQYF
TRBV12-2,NA,NA,15,CASRLLGTNKETQYF
TRBV29-1,NA,NA,13,CSVYRAPYNEQFF
TRBV30,TRBD1,NA,13,CAGTGTGVAEQYF
TRBV7-9,NA,medium-sized,14,CASSLITGNSEAFF
TRBV7-8,NA,NA,13,CASSVTGIYEQYF
TRBV5-1,NA,NA,14,CASSSRGAQDTQYF
TRBV4-2,NA,NA,15,CASSQDQRPSTEAFF
TRBV27,TRBD1,NA,15,CASSFATGGPYEQYF
TRBV2,TRBD1,NA,16,CASSELGTDNNSPLHF
TRBV7-3,TRBD1,NA,13,CASSAAGGYEQYF
TRBV19,NA,NA,14,CASSFQTDRNEQYF
TRBV6-1,NA,NA,14,CASSEVTGPYGYTF
TRBV10-1,TRBD1,NA,16,CASSESRWDRAYEQYF
TRBV28,NA,NA,15,CASSFEGRGGYGYTF
TRBV9,TRBD1,NA,15,CASSVSGTGEYGYTF
TRBV15,NA,NA,14,CATSRQGSGRPQHF
TRBV7-9,NA,NA,16,CASSLATGTPNYGYTF
TRBV11-1,TRBD1,NA,13,CASSPGTGAEQYF
TRBV2,TRBD1,NA,12,CASGTANYEQYF
TRBV27,NA,NA,15,CASRTAGAGSYEQYF
TRBV5-1,TRBD1,NA,15,CASSLAPGTGVEQYF
TRBV9,NA,NA,14,CASSVYGREETQYF
TRBV5-1,TRBD1,NA,20,CASSLAPQGASRRNTGELFF
TRBV5-1,NA,NA,14,CASSLASMNTEAFF
TRBV5-1,TRBD2,NA,15,CASSLGGTSVNEQFF
TRBV28,TRBD1,NA,14,CAIRGGGELQPQHF
TRBV23-1,TRBD1,NA,16,CASSQSGGTERIGYTF
TRBV2,TRBD1,NA,13,CASSRTGGYEQYF
TRBV7-9,NA,NA,13,CASSSTGYYEQYF
TRBV5-1,TRBD1,NA,15,CASQVGDSSYNEQFF
TRBV6-1,NA,NA,15,CASSESGVVSGEQYF
TRBV19,NA,NA,14,CASTTPGGNYGYTF
TRBV19,NA,NA,13,CASSMRQPGELFF
TRBV28,NA,NA,13,CASSLGGNTEAFF
TRBV27,NA,NA,15,CASSSLLGLPDTQYF
TRBV5-1,TRBD2,NA,16,CASSLSAGGAPGELFF
TRBV11-2,NA,NA,12,CASSGRGDEQFF
TRBV5-8,TRBD1,NA,17,CASSKDRGGPSNQPQHF
TRBV5-6,TRBD2,NA,17,CASSSLKRGGNTDTQYF
TRBV5-4,NA,NA,15,CASRAAGDGTREQYF
TRBV5-1,TRBD1,NA,13,CASSFQGEYEQYF
TRBV4-2,TRBD1,NA,15,CASSQGETGDYGYTF
TRBV27,TRBD2,NA,16,CASSLSLAGGGDTQYF
TRBV2,NA,NA,14,CASRVVGEGYGYTF
TRBV9,NA,NA,13,CASSVDRGTEAFF
TRBV19,NA,NA,15,CASSIAGKLGDTQYF
TRBV6-5,TRBD1,NA,13,CASSHRQGWEQYF
TRBV7-2,NA,NA,13,CASSRNSGNTIYF
TRBV7-9,NA,NA,12,CASSLVSGIQYF
TRBV4-3,NA,NA,15,CASSQSGLNNEKLFF
TRBV7-9,NA,NA,14,CASSFGQLNQPQHF
TRBV14,TRBD1,NA,15,CASSQSGGSNQPQHF
TRBV29-1,TRBD2,NA,14,CSVGGGGSTDTQYF
TRBV9,NA,NA,14,CASSVALSYNEQFF
TRBV11-2,NA,NA,15,CASSLEGGFGETQYF
TRBV28,NA,NA,13,CASSWTTGYGYTF